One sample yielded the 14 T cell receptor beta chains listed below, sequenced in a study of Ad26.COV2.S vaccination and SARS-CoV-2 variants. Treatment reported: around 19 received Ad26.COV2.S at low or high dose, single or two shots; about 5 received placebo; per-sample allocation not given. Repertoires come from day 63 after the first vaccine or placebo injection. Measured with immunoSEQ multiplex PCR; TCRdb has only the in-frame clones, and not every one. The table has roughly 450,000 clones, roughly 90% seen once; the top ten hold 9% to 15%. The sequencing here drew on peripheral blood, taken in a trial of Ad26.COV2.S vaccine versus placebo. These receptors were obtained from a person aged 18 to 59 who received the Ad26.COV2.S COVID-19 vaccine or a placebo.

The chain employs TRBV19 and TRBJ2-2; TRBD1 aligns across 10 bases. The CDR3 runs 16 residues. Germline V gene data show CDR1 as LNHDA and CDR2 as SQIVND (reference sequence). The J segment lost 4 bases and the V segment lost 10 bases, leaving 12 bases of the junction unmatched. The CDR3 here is CATTIRDRGSTGELFF. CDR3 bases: TGTGCCACTACGATTCGGGACAGGGGCAGCACCGGGGAGCTGTTTTTT.

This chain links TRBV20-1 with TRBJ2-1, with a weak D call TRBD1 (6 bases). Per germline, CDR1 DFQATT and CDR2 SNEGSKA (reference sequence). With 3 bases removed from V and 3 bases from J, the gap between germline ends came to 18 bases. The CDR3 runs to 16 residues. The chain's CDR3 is CSASYGGAGDYNEQFF. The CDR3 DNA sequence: TGCAGTGCTAGTTATGGTGGGGCAGGGGACTACAATGAGCAGTTCTTC.

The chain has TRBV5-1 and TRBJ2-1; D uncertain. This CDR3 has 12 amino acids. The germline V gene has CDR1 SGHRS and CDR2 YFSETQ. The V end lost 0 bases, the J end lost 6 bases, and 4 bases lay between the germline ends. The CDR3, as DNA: TGCGCCAGCAGCTTGGGCGCCAATGAGCAGTTCTTC. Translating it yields CASSLGANEQFF. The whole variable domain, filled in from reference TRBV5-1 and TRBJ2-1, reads KAGVTQTPRYLIKTRGQQVTLSCSPISGHRSVSWYQQTPGQGLQFLFEYFSETQRNKGNFPGRFSGRQFSNSRSEMNVSTLELGDSALYLCASSLGANEQFFGPGTRLTVL.

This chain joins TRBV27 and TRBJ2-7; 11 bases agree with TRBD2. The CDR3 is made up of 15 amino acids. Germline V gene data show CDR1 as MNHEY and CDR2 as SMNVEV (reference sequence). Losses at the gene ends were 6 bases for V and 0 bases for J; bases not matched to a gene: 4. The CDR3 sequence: CASRSGTSGSYEQYF. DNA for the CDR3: TGTGCCAGCAGGTCGGGGACTAGCGGCTCCTACGAGCAGTACTTC.

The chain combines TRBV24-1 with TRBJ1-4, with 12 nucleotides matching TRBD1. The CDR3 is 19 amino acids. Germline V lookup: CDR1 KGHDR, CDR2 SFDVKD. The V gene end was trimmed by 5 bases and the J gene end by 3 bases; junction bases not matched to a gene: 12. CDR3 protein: CATSAGLGQGAPANEKLFF. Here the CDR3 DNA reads TGTGCCACCAGTGCGGGTTTGGGACAGGGGGCGCCGGCTAATGAAAAACTGTTTTTT.

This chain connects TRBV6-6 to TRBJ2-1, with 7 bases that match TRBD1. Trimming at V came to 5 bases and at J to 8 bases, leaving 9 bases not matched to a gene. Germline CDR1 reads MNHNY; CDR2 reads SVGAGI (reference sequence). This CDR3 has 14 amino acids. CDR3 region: CASSVNRGFDEQFF. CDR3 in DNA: TGTGCCAGCAGTGTAAACAGGGGTTTCGATGAGCAGTTCTTC.

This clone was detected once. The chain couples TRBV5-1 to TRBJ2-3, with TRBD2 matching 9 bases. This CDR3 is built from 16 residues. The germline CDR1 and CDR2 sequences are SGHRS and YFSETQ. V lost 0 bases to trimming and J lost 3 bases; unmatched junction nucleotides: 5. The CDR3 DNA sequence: TGCGCCAGCAGCTTGGATGCGGGAGGGCTTACAGATACGCAGTATTTT. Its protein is CASSLDAGGLTDTQYF.

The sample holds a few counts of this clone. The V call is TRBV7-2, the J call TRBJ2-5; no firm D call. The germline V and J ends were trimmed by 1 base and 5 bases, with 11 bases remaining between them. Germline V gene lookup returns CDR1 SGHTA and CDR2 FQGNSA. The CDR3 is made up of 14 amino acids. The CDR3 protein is CASSLEGLGETQYF. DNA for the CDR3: TGTGCCAGCAGCTTAGAGGGTCTAGGTGAGACCCAGTACTTC.

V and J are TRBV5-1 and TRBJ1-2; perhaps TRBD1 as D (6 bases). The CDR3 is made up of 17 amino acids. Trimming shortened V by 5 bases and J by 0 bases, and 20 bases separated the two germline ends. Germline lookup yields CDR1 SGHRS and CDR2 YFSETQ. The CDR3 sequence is CASRKDRPGQSNYGYTF. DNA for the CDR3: TGCGCCAGCAGGAAGGATAGACCGGGACAATCTAACTATGGCTACACCTTC.

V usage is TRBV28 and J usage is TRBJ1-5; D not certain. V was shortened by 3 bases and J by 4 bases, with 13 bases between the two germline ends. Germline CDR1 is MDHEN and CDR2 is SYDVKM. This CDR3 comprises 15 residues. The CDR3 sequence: CASSLAGPRNQPQHF. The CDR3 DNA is TGTGCCAGCAGTTTGGCTGGGCCCAGAAATCAGCCCCAGCATTTT.

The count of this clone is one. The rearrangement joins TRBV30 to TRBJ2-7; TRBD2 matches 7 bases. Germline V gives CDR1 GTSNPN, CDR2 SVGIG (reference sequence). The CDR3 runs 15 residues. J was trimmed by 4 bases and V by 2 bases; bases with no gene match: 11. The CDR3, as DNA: TGTGCCTGGAGTCCTCCGGGACTACCTTTTTACGAGCAGTACTTC. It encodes CAWSPPGLPFYEQYF.

The CDR3 nucleotides are TGTGCCACCAGCAGAGGGGCGTCACAGGCTGGAGGAAACACCATATATTTT. It encodes CATSRGASQAGGNTIYF. The chain is built from TRBV15 and TRBJ1-3; tentatively, D is TRBD1 (5 bases). The CDR3 loop spans 17 amino acids. The V gene lost 1 base and the J gene lost 4 bases, with 17 bases spanning the gap. Per the germline V gene, CDR1 is LNHNV and CDR2 is YYDKDF (reference sequence).

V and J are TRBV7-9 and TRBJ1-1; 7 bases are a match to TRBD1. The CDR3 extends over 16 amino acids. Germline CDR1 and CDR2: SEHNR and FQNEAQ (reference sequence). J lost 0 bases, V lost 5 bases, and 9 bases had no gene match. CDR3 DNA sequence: TGTGCCAGCAGCCATAAGGGGGCCGGAATGAACACTGAAGCTTTCTTT. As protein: CASSHKGAGMNTEAFF.

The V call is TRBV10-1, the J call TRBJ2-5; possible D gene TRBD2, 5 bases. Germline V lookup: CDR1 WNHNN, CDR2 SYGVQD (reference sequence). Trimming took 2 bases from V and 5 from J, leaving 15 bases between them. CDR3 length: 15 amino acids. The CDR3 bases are TGCGCCAGCAGTGAGCAAAATGGCGGGTTGGAGACCCAGTACTTC. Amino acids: CASSEQNGGLETQYF.